The 29 T cell receptor beta chains in this list originate from one sample, sequenced in a study of blood T cell repertoires in COVID-19. The data were produced by immunoSEQ multiplex PCR, yet TCRdb's version contains in-frame clones alone and is incomplete. This table has fewer than 90,000 clones, roughly 96% appearing once. Sequenced sample: peripheral blood. Receptors originate from a human donor with active COVID-19. The donor label of this sample is uncertain.

V is TRBV7-6 and J is TRBJ2-3, with D possibly matching TRBD2 (6 bases). Germline CDR1 and CDR2: SGHVS and FNYEAQ. The CDR3 sequence is 14 residues long. V was cut by 5 bases and J by 9 bases, with 18 bases left in between. The DNA of the CDR3 is TGTGCCAGCAGCAACGGGACTCCTGGATCAACGCAGTATTTT. Protein product: CASSNGTPGSTQYF.

The chain has TRBV15 and TRBJ2-4; D not resolved. Trimming left V 3 bases short and J 10 bases short, with 10 bases between. The CDR3 loop spans 12 amino acids. Germline V gene sequence: CDR1 LNHNV, CDR2 YYDKDF (reference sequence). CDR3 protein: CATSSPQAIQYF. CDR3 sequence (DNA): TGTGCCACCAGCAGTCCTCAAGCTATTCAGTACTTC.

The chain links TRBV5-4 to TRBJ2-7; D possibly corresponds to TRBD1 (5 bases). Per germline, CDR1 SGHNT and CDR2 YYREEE (reference sequence). CDR3 size: 13 residues. V lost 0 bases and J lost 2, with 6 bases in between. As DNA, the CDR3 is TGTGCCAGCAGCTTGGGGACACCCTACGAGCAGTACTTC. It is translated as CASSLGTPYEQYF. Supplemented by reference TRBV5-4 and TRBJ2-7, the full variable domain reads ETGVTQSPTHLIKTRGQQVTLRCSSQSGHNTVSWYQQALGQGPQFIFQYYREEENGRGNFPPRFSGLQFPNYSSELNVNALELDDSALYLCASSLGTPYEQYFGPGTRLTVT.

The chain combines TRBV6-5 with TRBJ1-1; 7 nucleotides line up with TRBD1. This CDR3 comprises 14 residues. The junction had 9 bases not matched to a gene; V was cut back by 7 bases and J by 4 bases. The germline V gene has CDR1 MNHEY and CDR2 SVGAGI. CDR3: CASKLTRDSTEAFF. CDR3 DNA: TGTGCCAGCAAGTTGACCCGGGACAGCACTGAAGCTTTCTTT.

J is TRBJ2-7 and V is TRBV2, with D perhaps matching TRBD1 (5 bases). The CDR3 is 14 amino acids. CDR1 and CDR2 (germline): SNHLY, FYNNEI. Trimming left V 4 bases short and J 4 bases short, with 14 bases between. DNA for the CDR3: TGTGCCAGCAGTGTTCAGGGTCCGGAATACGAGCAGTACTTC. Encoded protein: CASSVQGPEYEQYF.

The V gene is TRBV24-1, the J gene TRBJ2-2; perhaps TRBD2 as D (6 bases). This CDR3 has 16 amino acids. Looked up from germline, CDR1 is KGHDR and CDR2 is SFDVKD. V dropped 4 bases and J dropped 8 bases, with 19 bases sitting between them. In DNA, the CDR3 is TGTGCCACCAGTGACCGAACGGGGGTAGGGCTAGGGGAGCTGTTTTTT. Protein: CATSDRTGVGLGELFF.

The chain couples TRBV5-1 to TRBJ2-3; 9 positions agree with TRBD2. The CDR3 sequence is 16 residues long. V gave up 0 bases and J gave up 7 bases; unmatched junction bases: 9. From germline, CDR1 is SGHRS and CDR2 YFSETQ. The CDR3: CASSLDASGIGNTQYF. Here the CDR3 DNA reads TGCGCCAGCAGCTTGGACGCTAGCGGGATAGGTAATACGCAGTATTTT.

This rearrangement joins TRBV7-2 to TRBJ2-7; 10 positions match TRBD2. V was pared by 2 bases and J by 4 bases, with 8 bases of the junction left unmatched. CDR1 SGHTA and CDR2 FQGNSA come from the germline V gene. There are 16 residues in the CDR3. CDR3: CASSLRTSGLSYEQYF. The CDR3, as DNA: TGTGCCAGCAGCTTACGGACTAGCGGACTGAGTTACGAGCAGTACTTC. Together with reference TRBV7-2 and TRBJ2-7, the CDR3 gives the full variable domain: GAGVSQSPSNKVTEKGKDVELRCDPISGHTALYWYRQSLGQGLEFLIYFQGNSAPDKSGLPSDRFSAERTGGSVSTLTIQRTQQEDSAVYLCASSLRTSGLSYEQYFGPGTRLTVT.

The chain joins TRBV2 to TRBJ2-1, with D hard to call. The CDR3 spans 12 residues. Germline V CDR1 and CDR2: SNHLY, FYNNEI. V lost 11 bases to trimming and J lost 9 bases, with 17 bases between them. The CDR3 sequence is CAEDFGFGEQFF. CDR3 bases: TGTGCCGAAGATTTCGGGTTTGGTGAGCAGTTCTTC.

This clone has only one observation. This chain connects TRBV21-1 to TRBJ2-1; TRBD2 is the table's D call, not checked against the DNA. TRBV21-1 is shown as a pseudogene. The CDR3 is made up of 17 amino acids. CDR3 sequence: CASSQGTSGNAESEQFF. CDR3 in DNA: TGTGCCAGCAGCCAAGGGACTAGCGGGAATGCAGAGTCTGAGCAGTTCTTC.

This clone appeared once. The chain links TRBV6-5 to TRBJ2-5, with TRBD2 as a possible D gene (6 bases). The CDR3 runs to 14 residues. The germline gives CDR1 MNHEY, CDR2 SVGAGI. The V and J ends lost 6 bases and 5 bases respectively, with 16 bases between them. Written as DNA, the CDR3 is TGTGCCAGCAGCTCCCCGGGGGAAATGGAGACCCAGTACTTC. It is translated as CASSSPGEMETQYF.

This clone occurred once. The chain joins TRBV3-1 (or the pseudogene TRBV3-2) to TRBJ2-5, with 7 bases lining up with TRBD1. The CDR3 has 15 amino acids. V gave up 4 bases and J gave up 5 bases; unmatched junction bases: 10. Germline V gene lookup returns CDR1 LGHDT and CDR2 YNNKEL (reference sequence). The CDR3 sequence: CASSPSGGLRETQYF. In DNA form, the CDR3 reads TGTGCCAGCAGCCCTTCAGGGGGTTTAAGGGAGACCCAGTACTTC.

The V gene is TRBV7-9, the J gene TRBJ2-2, with TRBD1 matching 8 bases. The V segment lost 3 bases and the J segment 5 bases; nucleotides outside the gene matches: 8. In germline, CDR1 is SEHNR, CDR2 FQNEAQ (reference sequence). This CDR3 is 16 amino acids long. CDR3: CASSLSAQGATGELFF. The DNA of the CDR3 is TGTGCCAGCAGCTTGTCTGCGCAGGGGGCGACCGGGGAGCTGTTTTTT.

CDR3 protein: CASSLRTGGTEAFF. As DNA, the CDR3 is TGCGCCAGCAGCCTTCGGACAGGGGGCACTGAAGCTTTCTTT. The V call is TRBV5-1, the J call TRBJ1-1; 10 bases map to TRBD1. This CDR3 contains 14 residues. Trimming removed 4 bases from V and 4 bases from J; junction bases left unmatched: 4. Germline lookup yields CDR1 SGHRS and CDR2 YFSETQ.

The V and J genes are TRBV2 and TRBJ1-2, with TRBD1 identical over 10 bases. Germline lookup yields CDR1 SNHLY and CDR2 FYNNEI. CDR3 length: 16 amino acids. The junction had 16 bases not matched to a gene; V was cut back by 11 bases and J by 4 bases. CDR3 sequence: CAFLDRGRGISYGYTF. The CDR3 DNA follows: TGTGCCTTCCTCGACAGGGGGCGGGGGATCTCCTATGGCTACACCTTC.

This sequence joins TRBV6-6 and TRBJ1-1; possible D gene TRBD1, 6 bases. Trimming took off 5 bases at V and 5 bases at J, with 18 bases between the two ends. CDR1 is MNHNY and CDR2 is SVGAGI in the germline V gene (reference sequence). The CDR3 contains 15 residues. The CDR3 protein is CASSRRTGRETEAFF. CDR3 DNA: TGTGCCAGCAGTCGCCGAACAGGGAGAGAAACTGAAGCTTTCTTT.

The rearrangement links TRBV5-6 to TRBJ1-2; D possibly corresponds to TRBD1 (6 bases). The length of the CDR3 is 18 residues. CDR1 is SGHDT and CDR2 is YYEEEE in the germline V gene. With 1 base removed from V and 0 bases from J, the gap between germline ends came to 19 bases. CDR3 region: CASSLPSAKTGANYGYTF. CDR3 nucleotide sequence: TGTGCCAGCAGCTTGCCCTCCGCGAAGACAGGAGCTAACTATGGCTACACCTTC.

The V call is TRBV2, the J call TRBJ2-4, with D possibly being TRBD2 (5 bases). Between the trimmed V and J ends, which lost 1 base and 2 bases, there was a span of 15 bases. This CDR3 region has 17 residues. Germline CDR1 and CDR2: SNHLY and FYNNEI. This chain's CDR3 is CASSEDMRVITKNIQYF. CDR3 coding DNA: TGTGCCAGCAGTGAAGATATGAGGGTGATAACCAAAAACATTCAGTACTTC.

The chain has TRBV29-1 and TRBJ1-4; no clear D. V shed 6 bases and J shed 7 bases, with 6 bases lying between them. Germline loops: CDR1 SQVTM, CDR2 ANQGSEA. The CDR3 is 10 residues long. The CDR3 here is CSVLAEKLFF. CDR3 coding DNA: TGCAGCGTCCTGGCTGAAAAACTGTTTTTT.

The chain recombines TRBV9 with TRBJ2-7; 12 bases match TRBD2. Germline lookup yields CDR1 SGDLS and CDR2 YYNGEE. V gave up 4 bases and J gave up 6 bases; unmatched junction bases: 8. This CDR3 has 15 amino acids. The CDR3 DNA is TGTGCCAGCAGCCCTCGGACTAGCGGGGAAACCGAGCAGTACTTC. It codes for CASSPRTSGETEQYF.

The gene calls are TRBV15 and TRBJ2-7, with 9 bases matching TRBD1. V shed 0 bases, J shed 6 bases, and the junction held 9 bases outside the gene matches. The length of the CDR3 is 16 residues. Germline V lookup: CDR1 LNHNV, CDR2 YYDKDF (reference sequence). The CDR3 protein is CATSRETGGGYGEQYF. The CDR3 DNA sequence: TGTGCCACCAGCAGAGAAACAGGGGGCGGCTACGGCGAGCAGTACTTC.

The gene calls are TRBV3-1 (or the pseudogene TRBV3-2) and TRBJ2-2; tentative D call: TRBD2 (5 bases). This CDR3 has 13 residues. Germline V gives CDR1 LGHDT, CDR2 YNNKEL (reference sequence). The V gene lost 4 bases and the J gene lost 5 bases, with 8 bases spanning the gap. Here the CDR3 DNA reads TGTGCCAGCAGCCCGAGAGGGACCGGGGAGCTGTTTTTT. Protein: CASSPRGTGELFF.

This sequence joins TRBV5-1 and TRBJ2-5; possible D gene TRBD1, 5 bases. The CDR3 sequence is 14 residues long. The V and J ends lost 4 bases and 2 bases respectively, with 12 bases between them. From germline, CDR1 is SGHRS and CDR2 YFSETQ. CDR3 sequence: CASSQTVSQETQYF. The CDR3 coding sequence is TGCGCCAGCAGCCAGACAGTATCGCAAGAGACCCAGTACTTC.

The rearrangement links TRBV10-3 to TRBJ1-2; 10 positions match TRBD1. The CDR3 runs to 15 residues. Trimming removed 3 bases from V and 3 bases from J; junction bases left unmatched: 4. CDR1 ENHRY and CDR2 SYGVKD come from the germline V gene. CDR3 nucleotide sequence: TGTGCCATCAGTGACCGGACAGGGGGATACTATGGCTACACCTTC. The encoded protein is CAISDRTGGYYGYTF.

V and J are TRBV7-2 and TRBJ1-2; D not certain. Trimming took off 2 bases at V and 2 bases at J, with 21 bases between the two ends. The CDR3 is 18 residues long. CDR1 is SGHTA, CDR2 FQGNSA, per germline. In nucleotides, the CDR3 is TGTGCCAGCAGCTTAATCTTTGGCAACAAGGCAGGAAACTATGGCTACACCTTC. It encodes CASSLIFGNKAGNYGYTF.

This chain links TRBV5-8 with TRBJ2-7, with 7 bases aligning to TRBD2. The germline V gene encodes CDR1 SGHTS and CDR2 YDEGEE. V dropped 0 bases and J dropped 2; count of bases not matched to a gene: 17. The CDR3 spans 19 residues. CDR3 sequence: CASSLGPPQLTSRTYEQYF. The CDR3 coding sequence is TGTGCCAGCAGCTTGGGCCCACCTCAACTGACTAGCAGGACCTACGAGCAGTACTTC. The variable domain in full, completed from reference TRBV5-8 and TRBJ2-7, reads EAGVTQSPTHLIKTRGQQATLRCSPISGHTSVYWYQQALGLGLQFLLWYDEGEERNRGNFPPRFSGRQFPNYSSELNVNALELEDSALYLCASSLGPPQLTSRTYEQYFGPGTRLTVT.

The chain is built from TRBV5-5 and TRBJ1-1, with 7 bases fitting TRBD1. Trimming took 4 bases from V and 8 from J; bases not matched to a gene: 11. Germline CDR1 and CDR2: SGHKS and YYEKEE (reference sequence). This CDR3 has 14 residues. The CDR3 nucleotides read TGTGCCAGCAGCACGGCAGACAGGGAATGGGAAGCTTTCTTT. Encoded protein: CASSTADREWEAFF. Variable domain in full (rest from reference TRBV5-5 and TRBJ1-1): DAGVTQSPTHLIKTRGQQVTLRCSPISGHKSVSWYQQVLGQGPQFIFQYYEKEERGRGNFPDRFSARQFPNYSSELNVNALLLGDSALYLCASSTADREWEAFFGQGTRLTVV.

This rearrangement joins TRBV27 to TRBJ1-1; the D gene is possibly TRBD1 (5 bases). The ends were cut back, 2 bases at V and 7 bases at J, with 11 bases in the middle. From germline, CDR1 is MNHEY and CDR2 SMNVEV (reference sequence). The CDR3 sequence is 13 residues long. The CDR3 DNA is TGTGCCAGCAGTTTACGGGGGGACGGTGAAGCTTTCTTT. The encoded protein is CASSLRGDGEAFF.

The J gene is TRBJ2-5, the V gene TRBV18, with 8 positions matching TRBD2. V lost 6 bases to trimming and J lost 4 bases; unmatched junction nucleotides: 16. Per germline, CDR1 KGHSH and CDR2 LQKENI. The CDR3 length is 17 residues. The chain's CDR3 is CASSTGLGPIGRETQYF. The CDR3, as DNA: TGTGCCAGCTCGACGGGACTAGGACCGATTGGCAGAGAGACCCAGTACTTC.